At least ten counts were recorded for the clone carrying this TCR beta chain. Its antigen is undetermined. The data belong to a study of blood T cells in healthy people across ages. Findings and limits, study-wide: Both higher diversity and more naive CD4+ cells marked long-lived donors when set against aged donors. Shifts in expanded clonotypes may have been confounded by donor CMV status, which was unknown.

The CDR3 totals 18 residues. The germline CDR1 and CDR2 sequences are SQVTM and ANQGSEA. V was trimmed by 4 bases and J by 0 bases, leaving 19 bases between them. For the second PCR, which ran for roughly 6 to 12 cycles, a sample-barcoded 5' primer and a J-beta primer mix were used. TCRdb fed the 5' RACE reads into MiXCR, producing one record per CDR3 protein. The sample holds approximately 810,000 distinct CDR3 sequences, 25% to 35% seen once. This chain connects TRBV29-1 to TRBJ2-6; weak D call: TRBD1 (5 bases). Sequencing was performed on blood. The TCR sequence derives from a woman older than 75 in good health. In nucleotides, the CDR3 is TGCAGCGTTGGCGACCCGCAGGGCCTTTACTCTGGGGCCAACGTCCTGACTTTC. Translating gives CSVGDPQGLYSGANVLTF.